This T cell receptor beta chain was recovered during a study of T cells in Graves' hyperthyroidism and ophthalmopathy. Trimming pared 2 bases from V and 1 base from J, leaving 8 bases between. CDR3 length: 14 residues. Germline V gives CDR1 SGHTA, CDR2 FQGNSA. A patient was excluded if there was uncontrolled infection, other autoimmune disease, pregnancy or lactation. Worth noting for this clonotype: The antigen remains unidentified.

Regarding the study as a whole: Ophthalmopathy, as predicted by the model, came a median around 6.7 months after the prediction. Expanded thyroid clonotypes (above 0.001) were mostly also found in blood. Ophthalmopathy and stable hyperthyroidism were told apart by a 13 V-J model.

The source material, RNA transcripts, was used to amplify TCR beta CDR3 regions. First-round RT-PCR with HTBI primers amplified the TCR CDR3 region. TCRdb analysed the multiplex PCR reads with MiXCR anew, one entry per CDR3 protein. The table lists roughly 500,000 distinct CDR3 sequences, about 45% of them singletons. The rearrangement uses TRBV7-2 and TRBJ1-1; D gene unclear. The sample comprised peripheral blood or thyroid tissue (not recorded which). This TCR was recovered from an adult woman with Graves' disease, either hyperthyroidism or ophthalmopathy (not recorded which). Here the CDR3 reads CASSLNNGNTEAFF. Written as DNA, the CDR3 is TGTGCCAGCAGCTTAAACAACGGGAACACTGAAGCTTTCTTT.